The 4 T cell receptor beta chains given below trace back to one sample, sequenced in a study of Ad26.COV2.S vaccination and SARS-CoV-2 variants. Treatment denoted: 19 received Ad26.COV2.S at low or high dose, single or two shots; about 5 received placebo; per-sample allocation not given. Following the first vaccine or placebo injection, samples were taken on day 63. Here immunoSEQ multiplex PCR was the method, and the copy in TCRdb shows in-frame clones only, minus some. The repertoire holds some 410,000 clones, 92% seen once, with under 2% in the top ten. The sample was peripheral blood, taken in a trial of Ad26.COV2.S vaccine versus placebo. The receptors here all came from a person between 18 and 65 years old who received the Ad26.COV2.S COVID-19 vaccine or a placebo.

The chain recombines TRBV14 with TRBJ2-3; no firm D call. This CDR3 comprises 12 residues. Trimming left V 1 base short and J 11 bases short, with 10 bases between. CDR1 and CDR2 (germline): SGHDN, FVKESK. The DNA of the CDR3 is TGTGCCAGCAGCCAAGCTGGACCGAGGCAGTATTTT. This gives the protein CASSQAGPRQYF. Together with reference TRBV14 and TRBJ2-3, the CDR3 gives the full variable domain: EAGVTQFPSHSVIEKGQTVTLRCDPISGHDNLYWYRRVMGKEIKFLLHFVKESKQDESGMPNNRFLAERTGGTYSTLKVQPAELEDSGVYFCASSQAGPRQYFGPGTRLTVL.

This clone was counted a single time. The CDR3, as DNA: TGTGCCATCAGCGGAGCTAGCACTTCTGCCTACGAGCAGTACTTC. Amino acid sequence: CAISGASTSAYEQYF. The chain carries TRBV10-3 and TRBJ2-7; weak D call: TRBD2 (5 bases). The CDR3 length is 15 residues. Trimming shortened V by 6 bases and J by 2 bases, and 17 bases separated the two germline ends. The germline CDR1 and CDR2 sequences are ENHRY and SYGVKD.

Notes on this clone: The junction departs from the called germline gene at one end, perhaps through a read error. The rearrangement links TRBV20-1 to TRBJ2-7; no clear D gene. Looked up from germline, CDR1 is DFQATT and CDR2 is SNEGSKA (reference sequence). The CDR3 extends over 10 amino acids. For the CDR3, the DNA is TGCAGTGCTGGAGAGTACGAGCAGTACTTC. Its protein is CSAGEYEQYF.

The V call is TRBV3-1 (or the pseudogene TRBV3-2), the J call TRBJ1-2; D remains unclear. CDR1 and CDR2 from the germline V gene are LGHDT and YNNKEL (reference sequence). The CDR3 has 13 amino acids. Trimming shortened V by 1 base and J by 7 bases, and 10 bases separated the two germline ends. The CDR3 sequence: CASSQGRKAGYTF. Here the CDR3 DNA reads TGTGCCAGCAGCCAAGGAAGGAAGGCTGGCTACACCTTC.